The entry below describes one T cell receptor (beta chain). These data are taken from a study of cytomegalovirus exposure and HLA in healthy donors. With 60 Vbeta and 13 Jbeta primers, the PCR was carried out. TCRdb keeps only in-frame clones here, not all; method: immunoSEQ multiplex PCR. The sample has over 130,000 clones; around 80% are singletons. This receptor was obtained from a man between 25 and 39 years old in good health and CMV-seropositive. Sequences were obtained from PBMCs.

The CDR3 sequence: CASQQVVGETQYF. The CDR3 DNA reads as TGTGCCAGCCAGCAGGTCGTTGGGGAGACCCAGTACTTC. This chain links TRBV6-1 with TRBJ2-5; D call uncertain. Germline CDR1 and CDR2: MNHNS and SASEGT. V gave up 8 bases and J gave up 5 bases, with 15 bases separating them. The CDR3 sequence is 13 residues long.